This section outlines one T cell receptor beta chain sequence together with its context. Its antigen is not identified. This CDR3 spans 13 amino acids. V lost 5 bases to trimming and J lost 3 bases, with 10 bases between them. Germline V gene sequence: CDR1 MNHEY, CDR2 SVGAGI. Employing constant-segment primers, 5'RACE generated TCR alpha and TCR beta cDNA libraries bearing sample barcodes and UMIs. MiXCR was run by TCRdb on the 5' RACE reads, yielding one entry per CDR3 protein. Among roughly 400,000 distinct CDR3 sequences listed, around 24% were seen once. These data are taken from a study of T-cell memory formation after mild COVID-19. Overall study: Across donors, TCR clusters were largely donor specific.

Broader study findings: Clones shrinking between day 15 and 85 showed a balanced CD4/CD8 split, and those that grew later tilted toward CD4+. Clones that contracted clustered mainly in CM and EM if CD4+ and in EMRA if CD8+.

The chain uses TRBV6-5 and TRBJ1-2; no definite D call. The clonotype was recovered from an adult woman who had mild COVID-19 (a few samples of this study predate the infection). Cell type and time point are not known. The sequenced sample was PBMCs or a T cell subset sorted from them (not recorded which). DNA of the CDR3: TGTGCCAGCAGTGCACAAGGGCACTATGGCTACACCTTC. It encodes CASSAQGHYGYTF.